This T cell receptor (beta chain) was captured in a study of CD8 T cells in ankylosing spondylitis. Study results and limitations: Within peripheral blood, clones linked to disease were CD8+ and relatively rare. Typical of ankylosing spondylitis blood, it appeared, was a TCR beta motif of roughly eight highly homologous variants. The study looked at matched synovial fluid samples from ankylosing spondylitis patients. Disease-linked clones were reported to be significantly enriched there.

This clonotype was seen at least ten times. Its antigen is not identified. With 5 bases clipped from V and 2 bases from J, the junction kept 22 bases outside the gene matches. Germline V gene lookup returns CDR1 ENHRY and CDR2 SYGVKD. The CDR3 contains 22 residues. Using quantitative 5'-RACE with molecular barcodes, the authors made TCR beta libraries. TCRdb redid the calling of the 5' RACE reads with MiXCR, one entry per CDR3 protein. The repertoire holds about 240,000 distinct CDR3 sequences, with approximately 9% as singletons. Source material: blood, either unsorted or a sorted T cell fraction (not recorded which). This clonotype originated in a male donor with ankylosing spondylitis or in good health (not recorded which). V gene TRBV10-3 combines with J gene TRBJ1-6; 9 nucleotides line up with TRBD1. The CDR3: CAISSTGVLRTGDIAYNSPLHF. The DNA of the CDR3 is TGTGCCATCAGTTCGACAGGGGTCCTCCGGACAGGGGACATTGCCTATAATTCACCCCTCCACTTT.